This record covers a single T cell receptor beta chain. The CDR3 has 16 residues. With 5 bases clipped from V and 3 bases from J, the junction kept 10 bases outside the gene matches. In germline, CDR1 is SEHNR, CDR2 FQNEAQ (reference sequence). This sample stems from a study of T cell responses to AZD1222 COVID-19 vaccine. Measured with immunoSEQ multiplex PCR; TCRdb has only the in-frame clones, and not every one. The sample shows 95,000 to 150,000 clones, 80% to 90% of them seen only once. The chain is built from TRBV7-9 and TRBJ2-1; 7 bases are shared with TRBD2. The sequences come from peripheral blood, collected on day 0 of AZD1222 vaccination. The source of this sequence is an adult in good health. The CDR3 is CASSGTAWGGYNEQFF. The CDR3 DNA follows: TGTGCCAGCAGCGGCACCGCCTGGGGGGGCTACAATGAGCAGTTCTTC. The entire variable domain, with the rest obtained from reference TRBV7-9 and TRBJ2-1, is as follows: DTGVSQNPRHKITKRGQNVTFRCDPISEHNRLYWYRQTLGQGPEFLTYFQNEAQLEKSRLLSDRFSAERPKGSFSTLEIQRTEQGDSAMYLCASSGTAWGGYNEQFFGPGTRLTVL.